This T cell receptor beta chain comes out of a study of T-cell reconstitution after alpha-beta-depleted transplantation in children. Notes on the study in general: Approximately two months post-transplant, alpha-beta T cells reportedly originated from several hundred expanded graft clones.

Unique molecular identifiers were used in preparing the TCRbeta library. TCRdb re-called the PCR reads through MiXCR, storing one row per CDR3 protein. The sample has 350,000 to 500,000 distinct CDR3 sequences, roughly two fifths seen once. Trimming took 2 bases from V and 5 from J, leaving 12 bases between them. From germline, CDR1 is MNHEY and CDR2 SVGAGI. The CDR3 has 14 residues. This clonotype was seen a few times. The antigen remains unidentified. The TCR comes from a girl aged 2 to 9 with aplastic anemia, due to receive a stem cell transplant. This chain uses TRBV6-5 with TRBJ1-1, with D uncertain. The source material was PBMCs, sampled before TCRalphabeta/CD19-depleted stem cell transplant. CDR3 DNA sequence: TGTGCCAGCAGTTACGCGCACCAAGGAACTGAAGCTTTCTTT. Protein sequence: CASSYAHQGTEAFF.